A single sample is the source of the 26 T cell receptor beta chains below, sequenced in a study of shared clonotypes between healthy human individuals. Generated by immunoSEQ multiplex PCR, the TCRdb table keeps only in-frame clones and is missing some. Found here are 2,100,000 or so clones, approximately 94% of them singletons; the top ten hold roughly 0.13%. Source material: naive CD4+ T cells sorted from blood. Indicated subset: CD45RA+ positively selected. The receptors were sampled from a young man in good health.

The gene calls are TRBV11-2 and TRBJ2-7, with TRBD1 identical over 7 bases. The V gene end was trimmed by 6 bases and the J gene end by 0 bases; junction bases not matched to a gene: 8. The germline V gene encodes CDR1 SGHAT and CDR2 FQNNGV. The CDR3 is 15 residues long. CDR3 coding DNA: TGTGCCAGCAGACGACCGGGACAGAGCTCCTACGAGCAGTACTTC. This codes for CASRRPGQSSYEQYF.

This rearrangement joins TRBV5-1 to TRBJ2-1, with 13 nucleotides matching TRBD2. Germline loops: CDR1 SGHRS, CDR2 YFSETQ. This CDR3 contains 16 residues. J gave up 8 bases and V 2 bases, and 7 bases lay outside the gene matches. The CDR3 DNA reads as TGCGCCAGCAGCTTAGGCACTAGCGGGAGGGCCGATGAGCAGTTCTTC. Translating gives CASSLGTSGRADEQFF.

The chain carries TRBV27 and TRBJ1-4; D gene uncertain. Germline lookup yields CDR1 MNHEY and CDR2 SMNVEV (reference sequence). With 5 bases removed from V and 7 bases from J, the gap between germline ends came to 8 bases. The CDR3 runs 12 residues. The CDR3 reads CASSVVGEKLFF. Written as DNA, the CDR3 is TGTGCCAGCAGTGTAGTAGGTGAAAAACTGTTTTTT.

This rearrangement joins TRBV7-2 to TRBJ2-7; D perhaps matches TRBD2 (5 bases). V was cut by 1 base and J by 6 bases, with 19 bases left in between. Germline V gene data show CDR1 as SGHTA and CDR2 as FQGNSA. The CDR3 is 16 amino acids. As DNA, the CDR3 is TGTGCCAGCAGCTTAGAGGCTGTGACTATCGGTGGCGAGCAGTACTTC. Its translation is CASSLEAVTIGGEQYF.

The chain joins TRBV6-5 to TRBJ1-1; D perhaps matches TRBD1 (6 bases). The germline V gene encodes CDR1 MNHEY and CDR2 SVGAGI. V lost 10 bases and J 0 bases, leaving 15 bases between the germline ends. This CDR3 has 14 amino acids. The CDR3 sequence is CATAFGQMNTEAFF. CDR3 bases: TGTGCCACCGCCTTTGGACAGATGAACACTGAAGCTTTCTTT.

In DNA form, the CDR3 reads TGTGCCAGTACTCAAACCGGCTCTGGGGCCAACGTCCTGACTTTC. This gives the protein CASTQTGSGANVLTF. This chain links TRBV5-5 with TRBJ2-6; no firm D call. The V end lost 8 bases, the J end lost 0 bases, and 12 bases lay between the germline ends. The CDR3 is made up of 15 amino acids. Germline loops: CDR1 SGHKS, CDR2 YYEKEE (reference sequence).

V usage is TRBV6-5 and J usage is TRBJ2-3, with D tentatively TRBD2 (6 bases). Per the germline V gene, CDR1 is MNHEY and CDR2 is SVGAGI. The CDR3 is made up of 15 amino acids. Trimming removed 6 bases at V and 1 base at J, with 14 bases between. CDR3 bases: TGTGCCAGCAGGCGGGACTTCTCAGGCACAGATACGCAGTATTTT. It yields the protein CASRRDFSGTDTQYF.

This chain connects TRBV7-8 to TRBJ2-1; no clear D. V was clipped by 1 base and J by 8 bases, with 15 bases between them. The CDR3 is 15 amino acids. Germline values: CDR1 SGHVS, CDR2 FQNEAQ. This CDR3 reads CASSLEKGPVYEQFF. The CDR3 nucleotides read TGTGCCAGCAGCTTAGAAAAAGGGCCGGTCTATGAGCAGTTCTTC.

The sample holds one count of this clone. The CDR3 DNA sequence: TGTGCCAGCAGCCTTCTGACGGGTCTACTCGGCTACACCTTC. Translated: CASSLLTGLLGYTF. The chain couples TRBV7-9 to TRBJ1-2, with D unresolved. Germline CDR1 reads SEHNR; CDR2 reads FQNEAQ (reference sequence). The CDR3 consists of 14 residues. Trimming took 5 bases from V and 8 from J, leaving 18 bases between them.

To note about this clone: This specimen includes other DNA sequences encoding the same CDR3. V gene TRBV29-1 combines with J gene TRBJ1-2; 7 bases align to TRBD1. Germline loops: CDR1 SQVTM, CDR2 ANQGSEA. V trimming: 1 base; J trimming: 0 bases; junction bases outside the gene matches: 2. This CDR3 is 14 amino acids long. The CDR3 DNA sequence: TGCAGCGTTGAAGGCGACAGGGCTAACTATGGCTACACCTTC. It encodes CSVEGDRANYGYTF.

For this clone: In the same sample, other DNA sequences code for this CDR3. The chain carries TRBV5-4 and TRBJ2-5, with D possibly being TRBD2 (6 bases). Germline V gene lookup returns CDR1 SGHNT and CDR2 YYREEE (reference sequence). The ends were cut back, 0 bases at V and 2 bases at J, with 11 bases in the middle. The CDR3 runs to 15 residues. The CDR3 bases are TGTGCCAGCAGCTTGGGTACCGGGGGACAAGAGACCCAGTACTTC. Its translation is CASSLGTGGQETQYF.

This sequence joins TRBV28 and TRBJ1-4; D perhaps matches TRBD1 (5 bases). The length of the CDR3 is 16 residues. Trimming took 8 bases from V and 8 from J, leaving 24 bases between them. CDR1 is MDHEN and CDR2 is SYDVKM in the germline V gene. The CDR3 coding sequence is TGTGCCAGCCCCGGCCCCTCCCGGGGACCACCCGAAAAACTGTTTTTT. It is translated as CASPGPSRGPPEKLFF.

The chain joins TRBV19 to TRBJ1-2; no clear D. CDR3 length equals 15 residues. Per germline, CDR1 LNHDA and CDR2 SQIVND (reference sequence). Trimming left V 0 bases short and J 7 bases short, with 15 bases between. This CDR3 is CASSIDLRGSTGYTF. In DNA form, the CDR3 reads TGTGCCAGTAGTATAGATCTCCGCGGGAGTACTGGCTACACCTTC.

Points on this clone: The same CDR3 is also encoded by other DNA sequences in this sample. The rearrangement links TRBV30 to TRBJ2-1, with 8 bases that match TRBD2. The CDR3 extends over 12 amino acids. CDR1 and CDR2 (germline): GTSNPN, SVGIG (reference sequence). After removal of 3 bases from V and 7 bases from J, the junction contained 2 bases not matched to a gene. This CDR3 is CAWSGTRNEQFF. The CDR3 DNA sequence: TGTGCCTGGAGCGGGACTAGGAATGAGCAGTTCTTC.

The V gene is TRBV5-4, the J gene TRBJ1-1, with D possibly matching TRBD1 (5 bases). With 5 bases removed from V and 4 bases from J, the gap between germline ends came to 12 bases. Germline V gene lookup returns CDR1 SGHNT and CDR2 YYREEE (reference sequence). The CDR3 covers 13 residues. CDR3 DNA sequence: TGTGCCAGCAGTTCCCAGGGAACCACTGAAGCTTTCTTT. Its protein product is CASSSQGTTEAFF.

The chain has TRBV15 and TRBJ2-7; a possible D gene is TRBD2 (6 bases). Trimming left V 6 bases short and J 2 bases short, with 14 bases between. This CDR3 comprises 14 residues. Germline V gene lookup returns CDR1 LNHNV and CDR2 YYDKDF (reference sequence). CDR3 sequence (DNA): TGTGCCACCAGGCGATCCGGGAGTCCCTACGAGCAGTACTTC. The encoded protein is CATRRSGSPYEQYF.

This chain links TRBV10-3 with TRBJ2-3; possible D gene TRBD2, 6 bases. Trimming took 11 bases from V and 3 from J, leaving 21 bases between them. Germline CDR1 reads ENHRY; CDR2 reads SYGVKD. The CDR3 covers 15 residues. The CDR3 nucleotides read TGTGCCGCGGGAAATGGCATACCTTCGACAGATACGCAGTATTTT. This gives the protein CAAGNGIPSTDTQYF.

The chain joins TRBV6-5 to TRBJ1-5; 7 nucleotides align to TRBD1. V shed 6 bases, J shed 5 bases, and the junction held 7 bases outside the gene matches. The germline CDR1 and CDR2 sequences are MNHEY and SVGAGI. The CDR3 is 14 amino acids. DNA of the CDR3: TGTGCCAGCAGGGGGACAGTGTCCTATCAGCCCCAGCATTTT. The encoded protein is CASRGTVSYQPQHF.

A note on this clone: This CDR3 is also generated by other DNA sequences in the sample. V gene TRBV30 combines with J gene TRBJ2-1; no definite D call. There are 12 residues in the CDR3. Looked up from germline, CDR1 is GTSNPN and CDR2 is SVGIG (reference sequence). V was trimmed by 0 bases and J by 8 bases, leaving 8 bases between them. CDR3 sequence (DNA): TGTGCCTGGAGTGTACTTGGTGATGAGCAGTTCTTC. This sequence encodes CAWSVLGDEQFF.

As for this clone: The junction shows a germline mismatch at one end, possibly a read error. The chain links TRBV5-1 to TRBJ1-2; 8 bases fit TRBD1. CDR1 is SGHRS and CDR2 is YFSETQ in the germline V gene. CDR3 length: 12 amino acids. The CDR3 nucleotides are TGCGCCAGCAGCTTGGCGCCGGGACAGGCCTTCTTC. Residues: CASSLAPGQAFF.

The rearrangement uses TRBV6-5 and TRBJ2-2, with 9 bases lining up with TRBD1. V dropped 6 bases and J dropped 6; count of bases not matched to a gene: 5. This CDR3 has 14 residues. CDR1 and CDR2 from the germline V gene are MNHEY and SVGAGI. The CDR3 sequence is CASSRDRVAGELFF. The DNA for the CDR3 is TGTGCCAGCAGCCGGGACAGGGTGGCCGGGGAGCTGTTTTTT.

For this clone: Other DNA sequences from this sample encode an identical CDR3 as well. The rearrangement links TRBV2 to TRBJ2-7; a weak D match, TRBD2 (6 bases). Trimming left V 3 bases short and J 4 bases short, with 7 bases between. CDR1 and CDR2 from the germline V gene are SNHLY and FYNNEI. There are 12 residues in the CDR3. The CDR3 DNA reads TGTGCCAGCAGTGAGCGGGGTTACGAGCAGTACTTC. Amino acid sequence: CASSERGYEQYF.

The genes are TRBV25-1 and TRBJ1-2, with 12 bases identical to TRBD1. Per the germline V gene, CDR1 is MGHDK and CDR2 is SYGVNS. The CDR3 totals 16 residues. The ends lost 3 bases at V and 6 bases at J; junction bases unmatched: 8. The CDR3 spells CASSDSPGQGANGYTF. The CDR3, as DNA: TGTGCCAGCAGTGATTCTCCGGGACAGGGGGCCAATGGCTACACCTTC.

On this clone: At one of its ends the junction is not consistent with the germline gene, which may arise from a read error. The chain joins TRBV7-3 to TRBJ1-1, with 10 bases lining up with TRBD1. This CDR3 region has 16 residues. Germline V gene lookup returns CDR1 SGHTA and CDR2 FQGTGA. This CDR3 is CASSLTSDRGKTEAFF. The CDR3 coding sequence is TGTGCCAGCAGCCTAACTTCGGACAGGGGGAAAACTGAAGCTTTCTTT.

The chain has TRBV6-4 and TRBJ2-7; possible D gene TRBD2, 5 bases. V lost 3 bases and J 0 bases, leaving 9 bases between the germline ends. The CDR3 sequence is 14 residues long. The germline V gene encodes CDR1 MRHNA and CDR2 SNTAGT. CDR3 loop: CASSDKRSSYEQYF. CDR3 DNA sequence: TGTGCCAGCAGTGATAAGCGGAGCTCCTACGAGCAGTACTTC.

V usage is TRBV6-5 and J usage is TRBJ2-5; TRBD1 matches 7 bases. Germline V CDR1 and CDR2: MNHEY, SVGAGI. V gave up 6 bases and J gave up 3 bases; unmatched junction bases: 4. CDR3 size: 13 residues. CDR3 in amino acids: CASRTGTEETQYF. CDR3 DNA: TGTGCCAGCAGGACCGGGACAGAAGAGACCCAGTACTTC.